The clone carrying this T cell receptor beta chain was detected only a few times. The sample originates from a study of cytomegalovirus exposure and HLA in healthy donors. The germline gives CDR1 MNHEY, CDR2 SVGAGI. CDR3 length: 15 amino acids. Trimming removed 0 bases from V and 8 bases from J, with 11 bases in between. PCR primers comprised 60 Vbeta and 13 Jbeta primers. The data were produced by immunoSEQ multiplex PCR, yet TCRdb's version contains in-frame clones alone and is incomplete. This table has about 160,000 clones, about 73% appearing once. The TCR comes from a woman between 40 and 55 years old in good health and CMV-seronegative. Sequenced sample: PBMCs. The rearrangement joins TRBV6-5 to TRBJ1-6; possibly TRBD1 for D (5 bases). The CDR3 reads CASSYSLTAYSPLHF. Written as DNA, the CDR3 is TGTGCCAGCAGTTACTCGTTGACAGCTTATTCACCCCTCCACTTT.